One and the same sample provided the 30 T cell receptor beta chains below, sequenced in a study of graft-versus-host responses after intestinal transplantation. No cognate antigen is known for these TCRs. Method: immunoSEQ multiplex PCR; TCRdb's copy keeps in-frame clones and lacks some. The table lists around 100,000 clones, 85% to 95% of them singletons. The sample consisted of unstimulated CD8+ T cells sorted from spleen or lymph node cells, taken before transplant. The receptors were sampled from a human donor who was the organ donor for an intestinal transplant.

The CDR3 nucleotides are TGTGCCAGCAGCTCCATGGCTAGCGGGGACCCCTACGAGCAGTACTTC. Its translation: CASSSMASGDPYEQYF. The V call is TRBV7-9, the J call TRBJ2-7, with 9 positions matching TRBD2. In germline, CDR1 is SEHNR, CDR2 FQNEAQ (reference sequence). The length of the CDR3 is 16 residues. With 4 bases clipped from V and 2 bases from J, the junction kept 9 bases outside the gene matches.

The J gene is TRBJ2-3, the V gene TRBV5-8; 10 nucleotides line up with TRBD1. In germline, CDR1 is SGHTS, CDR2 YDEGEE. This CDR3 contains 15 residues. V gave up 5 bases and J gave up 3 bases; unmatched junction bases: 6. CDR3 residues: CASSPGQGVTDTQYF. The CDR3 DNA reads TGTGCCAGCAGTCCCGGACAGGGGGTTACAGATACGCAGTATTTT.

V usage is TRBV27 and J usage is TRBJ2-3; 10 nucleotides match TRBD2. Germline CDR1 reads MNHEY; CDR2 reads SMNVEV (reference sequence). The CDR3 is 15 residues long. Unmatched junction bases numbered 7, after V lost 7 bases and J lost 3 bases. For the CDR3, the DNA is TGTGCCAGCAAAGAAGAACTAGCGGGAACAGATACGCAGTATTTT. Its protein is CASKEELAGTDTQYF.

This chain joins TRBV6-5 and TRBJ2-1; D is possibly TRBD2 (5 bases). The V end lost 6 bases, the J end lost 6 bases, and 15 bases lay between the germline ends. The CDR3 contains 14 residues. The germline V gene has CDR1 MNHEY and CDR2 SVGAGI. The CDR3: CASSGLRPPNEQFF. The CDR3 bases are TGTGCCAGCAGCGGACTCCGACCCCCCAATGAGCAGTTCTTC.

The rearrangement joins TRBV5-4 to TRBJ2-3; 10 nucleotides align to TRBD1. CDR3 length: 15 amino acids. Per the germline V gene, CDR1 is SGHNT and CDR2 is YYREEE (reference sequence). Trimming removed 4 bases from V and 1 base from J; junction bases left unmatched: 3. CDR3 in amino acids: CASSIGTGGTDTQYF. CDR3 coding DNA: TGTGCCAGCAGCATCGGGACAGGGGGCACAGATACGCAGTATTTT.

V and J are TRBV7-8 and TRBJ2-3, with D possibly TRBD2 on 5 matching bases. CDR3 size: 15 residues. V was clipped by 0 bases and J by 6 bases, with 13 bases between them. The germline CDR1 and CDR2 sequences are SGHVS and FQNEAQ. CDR3 sequence reads: CASSLALDLHDTQYF. The CDR3 nucleotides are TGTGCCAGCAGCTTAGCGTTGGACTTACATGATACGCAGTATTTT.

The V gene is TRBV9, the J gene TRBJ1-1; 9 nucleotides agree with TRBD1. The CDR3 is 17 amino acids. V shed 4 bases, J shed 5 bases, and the junction held 15 bases outside the gene matches. From germline, CDR1 is SGDLS and CDR2 YYNGEE. CDR3 sequence reads: CASSPFGTGLIRTEAFF. The CDR3 DNA reads as TGTGCCAGCAGCCCGTTCGGGACAGGGCTGATTAGGACTGAAGCTTTCTTT.

This chain connects TRBV5-4 to TRBJ2-5; no clear D gene. CDR1 and CDR2 from the germline V gene are SGHNT and YYREEE (reference sequence). This CDR3 is built from 13 residues. Between the trimmed V and J ends, which lost 1 base and 5 bases, there was a span of 9 bases. The DNA of the CDR3 is TGTGCCAGCAGCTTGATCACTGAGGAGACCCAGTACTTC. Protein sequence: CASSLITEETQYF.

The V call is TRBV9, the J call TRBJ2-1, with 9 bases fitting TRBD2. Losses at the gene ends were 0 bases for V and 6 bases for J; bases not matched to a gene: 4. CDR1 and CDR2 (germline): SGDLS, YYNGEE. This CDR3 region has 15 residues. The CDR3 loop is CASSVDNSGSNEQFF. CDR3 sequence (DNA): TGTGCCAGCAGCGTAGATAATAGCGGGAGCAATGAGCAGTTCTTC.

V gene TRBV5-1 combines with J gene TRBJ1-2; TRBD1 aligns across 7 bases. Germline V gene sequence: CDR1 SGHRS, CDR2 YFSETQ. The CDR3 is 14 amino acids. V lost 0 bases and J lost 5; bases outside the gene matches: 4. CDR3 in DNA: TGCGCCAGCAGCTTGGACAGGGGAGGGTATGGCTACACCTTC. This gives the protein CASSLDRGGYGYTF.

The V call is TRBV6-5, the J call TRBJ1-1; no definite D call. Trimming cost V 6 bases and J 1 base, with 9 bases left between them. The CDR3 is made up of 13 amino acids. Germline V gene data show CDR1 as MNHEY and CDR2 as SVGAGI. The CDR3 reads CASRSLANTEAFF. CDR3 sequence (DNA): TGTGCCAGCAGGTCCCTGGCGAACACTGAAGCTTTCTTT.

The rearrangement uses TRBV5-4 and TRBJ2-1; D possibly matches TRBD1 or TRBD2 (5 bases each). The CDR3 sequence is 15 residues long. The germline gives CDR1 SGHNT, CDR2 YYREEE (reference sequence). The V end was cut by 3 bases, the J end by 6 bases, with 16 bases between. CDR3 protein: CASSSGTGRGNEQFF. The CDR3 DNA sequence: TGTGCCAGCAGCTCCGGGACGGGTAGGGGCAATGAGCAGTTCTTC.

This clone has only a few counts. The DNA for the CDR3 is TGCGCCAGCAGCCAAGGACAGGGCTACAATGAGCAGTTCTTC. It specifies CASSQGQGYNEQFF. This chain links TRBV4-1 with TRBJ2-1; 7 bases fit TRBD1. Losses at the gene ends were 1 base for V and 3 bases for J; bases not matched to a gene: 0. This CDR3 region has 14 residues. From germline, CDR1 is MGHRA and CDR2 YSYEKL.

This clone was detected only once. This rearrangement joins TRBV29-1 to TRBJ2-2, with TRBD2 as a possible D gene (6 bases). Germline V gives CDR1 SQVTM, CDR2 ANQGSEA. The CDR3 has 14 residues. Trimming removed 8 bases from V and 4 bases from J, with 17 bases in between. CDR3 sequence (DNA): TGCAGCTTCCAGGGTGGGGGAGGCACCGGGGAGCTGTTTTTT. It codes for CSFQGGGGTGELFF.

This sequence joins TRBV7-6 and TRBJ2-7; the D is unclear. Trimming left V 6 bases short and J 2 bases short, with 11 bases between. This CDR3 is 13 amino acids long. CDR1 is SGHVS and CDR2 is FNYEAQ in the germline V gene. DNA for the CDR3: TGTGCCAGCAGTTACGACTGGACCTACGAGCAGTACTTC. This sequence encodes CASSYDWTYEQYF. The variable domain in full, with the rest retrieved from reference TRBV7-6 and TRBJ2-7, is GAGVSQSPRYKVTKRGQDVALRCDPISGHVSLYWYRQALGQGPEFLTYFNYEAQQDKSGLPNDRFSAERPEGSISTLTIQRTEQRDSAMYRCASSYDWTYEQYFGPGTRLTVT.

This sequence joins TRBV28 and TRBJ2-7; D is undetermined. Germline-derived CDR1 and CDR2 are MDHEN and SYDVKM. Deletions cut 3 bases from V and 5 bases from J, with 5 bases between. The CDR3 spans 11 residues. CDR3 protein: CASSFSHEQYF. The CDR3 DNA follows: TGTGCCAGCAGTTTTAGCCACGAGCAGTACTTC.

This chain uses TRBV23-1 with TRBJ2-1; D is perhaps TRBD1 (6 bases). TRBV23-1 is an open reading frame, and its role is uncertain. The CDR3 extends over 18 amino acids. V was cut by 2 bases and J by 5 bases, with 22 bases left in between. The CDR3 reads CASSQATYRVYRHNEQFF. The CDR3 DNA reads TGCGCCAGCAGTCAAGCGACCTACAGGGTCTACCGGCACAATGAGCAGTTCTTC.

The J gene is TRBJ1-5, the V gene TRBV23-1; TRBD1 matches at 7 bases. TRBV23-1 is sorted into the ORF group, with uncertain function. The CDR3 contains 16 residues. The V gene end was trimmed by 5 bases and the J gene end by 6 bases; junction bases not matched to a gene: 13. The CDR3 sequence: CASSASTTGVTQPQHF. DNA of the CDR3: TGCGCCAGCAGTGCCTCGACAACAGGGGTCACTCAGCCCCAGCATTTT.

A few counts support this clone. J is TRBJ1-4 and V is TRBV28; D is unresolved. V was cut by 8 bases and J by 8 bases, with 9 bases left in between. This CDR3 region has 11 residues. The germline gives CDR1 MDHEN, CDR2 SYDVKM. The CDR3 is CASSLGEKLFF. DNA of the CDR3: TGTGCCAGCTCCCTTGGGGAAAAACTGTTTTTT.

This clone was recorded only once. The chain links TRBV27 to TRBJ1-5, with 7 positions matching TRBD1. CDR1 and CDR2 from the germline V gene are MNHEY and SMNVEV (reference sequence). CDR3 length: 13 residues. J gave up 9 bases and V 6 bases, and 8 bases lay outside the gene matches. DNA of the CDR3: TGTGCCAGCAGGGGGACAGTTCATATGCCCCAGCATTTT. Protein sequence: CASRGTVHMPQHF.

The CDR3 spells CASSIEGDSGSPIYEQYF. The CDR3 coding sequence is TGTGCCAGTAGTATAGAGGGTGATAGCGGGAGTCCTATCTACGAGCAGTACTTC. The gene calls are TRBV19 and TRBJ2-5; 9 bases match TRBD2. The J call is in doubt because the DNA end fits TRBJ2-7 better. This CDR3 comprises 18 residues. The germline gives CDR1 LNHDA, CDR2 SQIVND (reference sequence).

V and J are TRBV2 and TRBJ2-4; TRBD1 might be the D (5 bases). Per germline, CDR1 SNHLY and CDR2 FYNNEI. The V gene lost 2 bases and the J gene lost 6 bases, with 11 bases spanning the gap. The CDR3 length is 14 residues. The DNA of the CDR3 is TGTGCCAGCAGTGAACCGGACATGGCAAACATTCAGTACTTC. Protein product: CASSEPDMANIQYF.

The chain employs TRBV4-1 and TRBJ1-2; D perhaps matches TRBD1 (6 bases). Germline-derived CDR1 and CDR2 are MGHRA and YSYEKL. The length of the CDR3 is 13 residues. The V gene lost 1 base and the J gene lost 5 bases, with 8 bases spanning the gap. The CDR3 region has the DNA TGCGCCAGCAGCCAAGGGACAGAATATGGCTACACCTTC. Amino acid sequence: CASSQGTEYGYTF.

J is TRBJ1-3 and V is TRBV27; tentative D call: TRBD1 (5 bases). CDR3 length equals 15 residues. V was cut by 0 bases and J by 3 bases, with 9 bases left in between. Germline CDR1 is MNHEY and CDR2 is SMNVEV (reference sequence). DNA of the CDR3: TGTGCCAGCAGTTTATCGCGGGGGGTTGGAAACACCATATATTTT. This translates into CASSLSRGVGNTIYF.

V gene TRBV7-9 combines with J gene TRBJ2-3; D gene unclear. Germline V gene sequence: CDR1 SEHNR, CDR2 FQNEAQ (reference sequence). V lost 3 bases and J lost 1, with 8 bases in between. The CDR3 contains 14 residues. This CDR3 is CASSLSDGTDTQYF. The CDR3 DNA reads as TGTGCCAGCAGCTTGAGTGACGGCACAGATACGCAGTATTTT.

This clone was seen only once. The J gene is TRBJ2-2, the V gene TRBV10-3; D is possibly TRBD1 or TRBD2 (5 bases each). CDR3 length: 13 amino acids. Germline V gives CDR1 ENHRY, CDR2 SYGVKD. Trimming cost V 6 bases and J 3 bases, with 8 bases left between them. CDR3 in DNA: TGTGCCATCAGCCAGGGAGACACCGGGGAGCTGTTTTTT. It codes for CAISQGDTGELFF.

V usage is TRBV23-1 and J usage is TRBJ2-3, with 9 bases that match TRBD2. TRBV23-1 is an open reading frame whose function is uncertain. V lost 0 bases and J lost 2; bases outside the gene matches: 6. This CDR3 is 17 amino acids long. CDR3 in amino acids: CASSQSRREGHTDTQYF. CDR3 in DNA: TGCGCCAGCAGTCAATCGAGGCGGGAGGGCCACACAGATACGCAGTATTTT.

The chain joins TRBV19 to TRBJ2-7, with D tentatively TRBD2 (5 bases). This CDR3 has 14 residues. The V end lost 5 bases, the J end lost 3 bases, and 14 bases lay between the germline ends. Looked up from germline, CDR1 is LNHDA and CDR2 is SQIVND (reference sequence). The CDR3 region is CASSRTSNLYEQYF. CDR3 bases: TGTGCCAGTAGTCGGACTTCCAATCTCTACGAGCAGTACTTC.

This clone occurred once. The rearrangement uses TRBV7-9 and TRBJ2-7; 9 nucleotides match TRBD2. This CDR3 has 16 residues. V gave up 5 bases and J gave up 6 bases; unmatched junction bases: 14. The germline gives CDR1 SEHNR, CDR2 FQNEAQ (reference sequence). The chain's CDR3 is CASSHPGGGGGIEQYF. The CDR3 DNA follows: TGTGCCAGCAGCCACCCCGGGGGCGGGGGGGGGATCGAGCAGTACTTC.

The chain combines TRBV5-4 with TRBJ1-1; maybe TRBD1 (5 bases). There are 13 residues in the CDR3. Germline loops: CDR1 SGHNT, CDR2 YYREEE (reference sequence). Trimming cost V 4 bases and J 1 base, with 8 bases left between them. The CDR3 region is CASSRTGNTEAFF. DNA of the CDR3: TGTGCCAGCAGCCGTACAGGGAACACTGAAGCTTTCTTT.